Sequencing of this T cell receptor beta chain was carried out in a study of shared clonotypes between healthy human individuals. In the source study's methods: ImmunoSEQ sequences covered only the junction and lacked quality scores; filtering therefore differed. Method: immunoSEQ multiplex PCR; TCRdb's copy keeps in-frame clones and lacks some. The DNA was the basis for D and trimming; V, J and clone size are from that table. The sample yields roughly 640,000 clones, almost 97% seen once. Looked up from germline, CDR1 is MDHEN and CDR2 is SYDVKM. Trimming at V came to 2 bases and at J to 2 bases, leaving 0 bases not matched to a gene. CDR3 length: 13 amino acids. On this clone itself: This specimen includes other DNA sequences encoding the same CDR3.

The V call is TRBV28, the J call TRBJ2-7, with 7 bases identical to TRBD1. Sequences were obtained from naive CD4+ T cells sorted from blood. The sample's subset: CD45RA+ positively selected. This TCR came from a woman in her 30s in good health. CDR3: CASSLQGAYEQYF. The CDR3 DNA sequence: TGTGCCAGCAGTTTACAGGGGGCCTACGAGCAGTACTTC.